This entry features one T cell receptor (beta chain) sequence. Its cognate antigen is unknown. Indicated time point: persistent/refractory GD, antithyroid drugs over 5 years with positive TRAb. Construction of the TCR library relied on RNA isolated from PBMCs. Xi'an, China, was home to the endocrinology department that provided patients. EDTA tubes received around 9.4 milliliters of collected peripheral blood. CDR3 regions were amplified by Arm-PCR using iRepertoire HTBI primers to build TCR beta libraries. MiXCR was run by TCRdb on the multiplex PCR reads, yielding one entry per CDR3 protein. Here the sample spans a few hundred thousand distinct CDR3 sequences, 23% being singletons. This specimen belongs to a study of regulatory T cells in long-lasting Graves disease. Germline trimming cut 7 bases from V and 2 bases from J; bases unmatched to any gene: 5. Germline V gives CDR1 SGHRS, CDR2 YFSETQ. The CDR3 totals 14 residues.

Study results and limitations: Newly diagnosed disease favored TRBV20-1 and TRBJ2-1 over persistent disease.

The chain combines TRBV5-1 with TRBJ1-1, with 10 bases aligning to TRBD1. Sequences were derived from peripheral blood mononuclear cells (PBMCs), sampled when the disease was refractory, from a patient treated with antithyroid drugs. This TCR derives from a female donor with Graves disease. The CDR3 protein is CASGRQGANTEAFF. CDR3 coding DNA: TGCGCCAGCGGGAGACAGGGGGCCAACACTGAAGCTTTCTTT.